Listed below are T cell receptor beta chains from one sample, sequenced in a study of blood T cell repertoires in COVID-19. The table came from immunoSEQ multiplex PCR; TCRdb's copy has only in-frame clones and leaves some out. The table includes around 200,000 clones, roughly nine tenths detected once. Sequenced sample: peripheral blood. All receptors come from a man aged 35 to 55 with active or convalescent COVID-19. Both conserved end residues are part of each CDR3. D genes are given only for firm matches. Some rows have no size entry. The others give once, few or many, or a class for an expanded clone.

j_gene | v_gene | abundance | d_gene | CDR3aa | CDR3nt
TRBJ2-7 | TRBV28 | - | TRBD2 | CASILRGRYEQYF | TGTGCCAGCATCCTGCGCGGGAGATACGAGCAGTACTTC
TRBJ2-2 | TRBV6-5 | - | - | CASRQQGNTGELFF | TGTGCCAGCAGACAGCAGGGGAACACCGGGGAGCTGTTTTTT
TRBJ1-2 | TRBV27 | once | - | CASSPKENYGYTF | TGTGCCAGCAGCCCCAAGGAGAACTATGGCTACACCTTC
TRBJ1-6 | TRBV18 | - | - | CASTSSGDYNSPLHF | TGTGCCAGCACCTCGTCCGGTGATTATAATTCACCCCTCCACTTT
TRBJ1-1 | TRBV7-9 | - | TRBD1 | CASSNRGTGNTEAFF | TGTGCCAGCAGCAATAGAGGGACAGGGAACACTGAAGCTTTCTTT
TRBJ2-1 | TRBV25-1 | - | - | CASTRGTQLSGFHEQFF | TGTGCCAGCACCCGGGGGACTCAACTCTCGGGATTTCATGAGCAGTTCTTC
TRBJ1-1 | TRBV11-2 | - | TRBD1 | CASRRTGLNTEAFF | TGTGCCAGCAGACGGACAGGTCTTAACACTGAAGCTTTCTTT
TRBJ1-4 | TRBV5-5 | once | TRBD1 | CASSPRDRVNEKLFF | TGTGCCAGCAGCCCCCGGGACAGGGTAAATGAAAAACTGTTTTTT
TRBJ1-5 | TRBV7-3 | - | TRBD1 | CASSLTGGNQPQHF | TGTGCCAGCAGCTTGACAGGGGGCAATCAGCCCCAGCATTTT
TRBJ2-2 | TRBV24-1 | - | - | CATSDGAWGRNTGELFF | TGTGCCACCAGTGATGGGGCATGGGGGCGGAACACCGGGGAGCTGTTTTTT
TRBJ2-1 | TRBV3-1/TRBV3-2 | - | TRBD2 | CASSQDGGGAYNEQFF | TGTGCCAGCAGCCAAGACGGCGGGGGGGCCTACAATGAGCAGTTCTTC
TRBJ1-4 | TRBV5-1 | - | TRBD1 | CASSTWGQGDEKLFF | TGCGCCAGCAGTACCTGGGGACAGGGGGATGAAAAACTGTTTTTT
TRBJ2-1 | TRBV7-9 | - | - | CASSFGGGGEQFF | TGTGCCAGCAGCTTTGGGGGAGGCGGTGAGCAGTTCTTC
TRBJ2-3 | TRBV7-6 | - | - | CASSLAGASTDTQYF | TGTGCCAGCAGCTTAGCGGGAGCCAGCACAGATACGCAGTATTTT
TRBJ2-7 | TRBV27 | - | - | CASSLRGGGPYEQYF | TGTGCCAGCAGTTTAAGAGGCGGGGGCCCGTACGAGCAGTACTTC
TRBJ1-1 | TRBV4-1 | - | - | CASSQEGSTGANTEAFF | TGCGCCAGCAGCCAAGAAGGGTCAACAGGAGCGAACACTGAAGCTTTCTTT
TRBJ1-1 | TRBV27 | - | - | CASSLIEGNTEAFF | TGTGCCAGCAGTTTAATCGAGGGCAACACTGAAGCTTTCTTT
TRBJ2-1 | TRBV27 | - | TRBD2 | CASRGLASSNEQFF | TGTGCCAGCAGGGGACTAGCATCCTCCAATGAGCAGTTCTTC
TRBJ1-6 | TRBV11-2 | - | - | CASSFWTASYNSPLHF | TGTGCCAGCAGCTTTTGGACAGCCTCCTATAATTCACCCCTCCACTTT
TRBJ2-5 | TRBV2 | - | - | CASSESGGEAETQYF | TGTGCCAGCAGCGAGAGTGGGGGCGAGGCAGAGACCCAGTACTTC
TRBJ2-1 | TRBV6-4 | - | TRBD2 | CASSEGTSGVDEQFF | TGTGCCAGCAGTGAGGGGACTAGCGGGGTCGATGAGCAGTTCTTC
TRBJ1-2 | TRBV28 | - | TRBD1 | CATGTGRYGYTF | TGTGCCACCGGGACAGGGAGGTATGGCTACACCTTC
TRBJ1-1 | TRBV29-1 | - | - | CSVHGQRGGTEAFF | TGCAGCGTCCACGGGCAGCGAGGGGGCACTGAAGCTTTCTTT
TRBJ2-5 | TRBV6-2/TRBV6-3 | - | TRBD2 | CASSYSNLAGVGQETQYF | TGTGCCAGCAGTTACTCGAACCTAGCGGGAGTGGGCCAAGAGACCCAGTACTTC
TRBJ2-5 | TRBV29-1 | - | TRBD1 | CSGRQGGQETQYF | TGCAGCGGTAGACAGGGGGGACAAGAGACCCAGTACTTC
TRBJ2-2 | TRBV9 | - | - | CASSTRTTNTGELFF | TGTGCCAGCAGCACCCGGACAACGAACACCGGGGAGCTGTTTTTT
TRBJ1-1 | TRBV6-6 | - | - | CASSYSYRDTEAFF | TGTGCCAGCAGTTACTCGTACAGGGACACTGAAGCTTTCTTT
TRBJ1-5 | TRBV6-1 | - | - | CASSESRLLNQPQHF | TGTGCCAGCAGTGAGTCACGGTTACTCAATCAGCCCCAGCATTTT
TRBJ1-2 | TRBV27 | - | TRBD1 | CASSYARGPGYGYTF | TGTGCCAGCAGTTACGCCAGGGGGCCAGGCTATGGCTACACCTTC
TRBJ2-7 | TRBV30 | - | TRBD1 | CAWTYEGTGPYEQYF | TGTGCCTGGACTTATGAGGGGACAGGGCCATACGAGCAGTACTTC
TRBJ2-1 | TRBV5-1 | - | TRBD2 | CASSFRPLAGGRSYNEQFF | TGCGCCAGCAGCTTCAGGCCACTAGCGGGGGGCCGGAGCTACAATGAGCAGTTCTTC
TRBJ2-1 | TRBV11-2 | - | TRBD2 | CASSSSPGLGSEQFF | TGTGCCAGCAGCTCGTCGCCGGGACTAGGGAGTGAGCAGTTCTTC
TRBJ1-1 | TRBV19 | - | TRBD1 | CASSMGGQGLSEAFF | TGTGCCAGTAGTATGGGGGGACAGGGCCTCTCTGAAGCTTTCTTT
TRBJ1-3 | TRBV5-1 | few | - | CASSYDGQFDSGNTIYF | TGCGCCAGCAGCTACGATGGACAGTTCGACTCTGGAAACACCATATATTTT
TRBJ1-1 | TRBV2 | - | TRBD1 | CASSDITGGTEAFF | TGTGCCAGCAGTGACATAACAGGGGGCACTGAAGCTTTCTTT
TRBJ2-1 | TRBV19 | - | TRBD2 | CASSRGGSSYNEQFF | TGTGCCAGTAGTAGGGGGGGGAGCTCCTACAATGAGCAGTTCTTC
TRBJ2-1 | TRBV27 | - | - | CASQNGPGGGDNEQFF | TGTGCCAGCCAAAACGGCCCAGGAGGGGGGGACAATGAGCAGTTCTTC
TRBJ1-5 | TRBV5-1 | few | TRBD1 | CASSPGQPHQPQHF | TGCGCCAGCAGCCCGGGACAGCCCCACCAGCCCCAGCATTTT
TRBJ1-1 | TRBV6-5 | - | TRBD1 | CASTEDRVNTEAFF | TGTGCCAGCACCGAGGACAGGGTGAACACTGAAGCTTTCTTT
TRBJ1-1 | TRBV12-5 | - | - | CASGFMNTEAFF | TGTGCTAGTGGCTTTATGAACACTGAAGCTTTCTTT
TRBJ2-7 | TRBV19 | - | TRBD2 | CASSWTRGRDEQYF | TGTGCCAGTAGCTGGACCCGCGGGAGGGACGAGCAGTACTTC